The entry that follows covers one T cell receptor (beta chain) sequence. The data derive from a study of control samples from healthy donors and cancer patients. Trimming removed 1 base from V and 3 bases from J, with 6 bases in between. Germline CDR1 is SGHTA and CDR2 is FQGNSA. CDR3 length: 13 residues. Sequencing was performed with immunoSEQ multiplex PCR; in TCRdb, only in-frame clones are kept and a portion is missing. This sample has approximately 68,000 clones, with 83% found just once. The rearrangement joins TRBV7-2 to TRBJ2-5; D remains unclear. Specimen: blood. The receptor's source is a man aged 55 to 70 in good health. The CDR3, as DNA: TGTGCCAGCAGCTTAGGTACGAAAGAGACCCAGTACTTC. Protein product: CASSLGTKETQYF.